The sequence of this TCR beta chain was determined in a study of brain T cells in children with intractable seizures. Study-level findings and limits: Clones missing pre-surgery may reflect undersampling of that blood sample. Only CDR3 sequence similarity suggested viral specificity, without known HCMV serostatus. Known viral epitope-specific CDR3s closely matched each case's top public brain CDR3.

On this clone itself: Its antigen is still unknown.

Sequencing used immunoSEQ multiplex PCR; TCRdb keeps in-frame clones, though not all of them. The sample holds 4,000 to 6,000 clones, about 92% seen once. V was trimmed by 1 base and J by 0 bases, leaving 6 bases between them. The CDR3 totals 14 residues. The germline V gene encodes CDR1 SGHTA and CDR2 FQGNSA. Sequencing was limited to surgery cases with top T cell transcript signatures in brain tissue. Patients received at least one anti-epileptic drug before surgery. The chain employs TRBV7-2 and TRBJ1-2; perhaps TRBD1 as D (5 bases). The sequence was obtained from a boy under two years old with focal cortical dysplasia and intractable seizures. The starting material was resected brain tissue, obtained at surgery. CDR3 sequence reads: CASSLGGTNYGYTF. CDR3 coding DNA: TGTGCCAGCAGCTTAGGGGGGACTAACTATGGCTACACCTTC. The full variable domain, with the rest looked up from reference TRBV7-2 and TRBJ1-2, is GAGVSQSPSNKVTEKGKDVELRCDPISGHTALYWYRQSLGQGLEFLIYFQGNSAPDKSGLPSDRFSAERTGGSVSTLTIQRTQQEDSAVYLCASSLGGTNYGYTFGSGTRLTVV.